These 14 T cell receptor beta chains were all obtained from the same sample, sequenced in a study of identical twins (TCRdb year 2016). The receptor library was made with 5' RACE. The run used an Illumina HiSeq 2000. TCRdb passed the public sequencing reads through fastp at Q25 and MiXCR, retaining productive beta sequences. Duplicate CDR3 protein sequences are folded into a single record with the most common DNA and genes. The sample data list approximately 300,000 distinct CDR3 sequences, and 7.5% to 9.5% of these were observed just once. The ten largest clones represent approximately 6.5% of the sample. In addition, the sample was reused for a study of yellow fever vaccine responses in identical twins.

Sequencing was performed on CD8+ T cells sorted from blood. These receptors were taken from a woman in her late teens or twenties in good health.

This clonotype occurred many times. The J gene is TRBJ2-3, the V gene TRBV7-9; D perhaps matches TRBD1 (5 bases). V dropped 4 bases and J dropped 0 bases, with 11 bases sitting between them. Germline lookup yields CDR1 SEHNR and CDR2 FQNEAQ (reference sequence). This CDR3 is built from 15 residues. The CDR3 DNA reads as TGTGCCAGCAGCTCGACAGTTACTAGCACAGATACGCAGTATTTT. Its translation is CASSSTVTSTDTQYF.

This chain connects TRBV3-1 to TRBJ1-3; TRBD1 might be the D (5 bases). The V end was cut by 0 bases, the J end by 2 bases, with 8 bases between. The V gene's germline CDR1 is LGHDT and CDR2 YNNKEL (reference sequence). The CDR3 is 15 residues long. The CDR3 DNA reads TGTGCCAGCAGCCAAGAAGGCAGGGCTGGAAACACCATATATTTT. It encodes CASSQEGRAGNTIYF. The whole variable domain, remainder taken from reference TRBV3-1 and TRBJ1-3, is DTAVSQTPKYLVTQMGNDKSIKCEQNLGHDTMYWYKQDSKKFLKIMFSYNNKELIINETVPNRFSPKSPDKAHLNLHINSLELGDSAVYFCASSQEGRAGNTIYFGEGSWLTVV.

This clonotype appeared a few times. This chain connects TRBV3-1 to TRBJ2-3; TRBD2 is a possible D gene (5 bases). Per germline, CDR1 LGHDT and CDR2 YNNKEL (reference sequence). V lost 2 bases and J lost 6, with 12 bases in between. This CDR3 has 14 amino acids. Written as DNA, the CDR3 is TGTGCCAGCAGCCAAAAAGGAGGATGGGATACGCAGTATTTT. Protein product: CASSQKGGWDTQYF.

This clonotype was found many times. This chain connects TRBV7-2 to TRBJ2-1; weak D call: TRBD2 (5 bases). There are 13 residues in the CDR3. Per the germline V gene, CDR1 is SGHTA and CDR2 is FQGNSA. Trimming removed 1 base at V and 7 bases at J, with 8 bases between. CDR3 bases: TGTGCCAGCAGCTTAGTTCCGGGAAATGAGCAGTTCTTC. It specifies CASSLVPGNEQFF.

The chain recombines TRBV9 with TRBJ2-1; 7 bases map to TRBD1. V gave up 3 bases and J gave up 0 bases; unmatched junction bases: 3. The length of the CDR3 is 15 residues. CDR1 SGDLS and CDR2 YYNGEE come from the germline V gene. In DNA, the CDR3 is TGTGCCAGCAGCGAGGGACAGAGCTCCTACAATGAGCAGTTCTTC. It specifies CASSEGQSSYNEQFF.

This clonotype has a handful of counts. J is TRBJ2-7 and V is TRBV2; 8 bases fit TRBD1. The V segment lost 6 bases and the J segment 5 bases; nucleotides outside the gene matches: 6. The CDR3 has 13 residues. Germline CDR1 and CDR2: SNHLY and FYNNEI. The CDR3 sequence is CASSIRGPDEQYF. For the CDR3, the DNA is TGTGCCAGCAGCATCAGGGGGCCGGACGAGCAGTACTTC.

The genes are TRBV6-2 or TRBV6-3 and TRBJ1-2, with D possibly being TRBD1 (6 bases). Trimming shortened V by 2 bases and J by 12 bases, and 16 bases separated the two germline ends. Germline V gene lookup returns CDR1 MNHEY and CDR2 SVGEGT. This CDR3 is 13 amino acids long. The CDR3 protein is CASSYPATGPDTF. DNA for the CDR3: TGTGCCAGCAGTTACCCCGCGACAGGCCCGGACACCTTC.

This rearrangement joins TRBV27 to TRBJ2-1; possibly TRBD1 for D (6 bases). The CDR3 consists of 14 residues. The V gene's germline CDR1 is MNHEY and CDR2 SMNVEV (reference sequence). V was cut by 6 bases and J by 9 bases, with 18 bases left in between. The CDR3 sequence: CASRDPDRTREQFF. CDR3 sequence (DNA): TGTGCCAGCAGAGACCCGGACAGAACGCGTGAGCAGTTCTTC.

This clonotype has a count of ten or more. The chain couples TRBV7-9 to TRBJ2-1; the D gene could be TRBD1 or TRBD2 (5 bases each). With 5 bases removed from V and 3 bases from J, the gap between germline ends came to 14 bases. This CDR3 region has 15 residues. Germline V gene sequence: CDR1 SEHNR, CDR2 FQNEAQ (reference sequence). CDR3 sequence reads: CASSIDRDHYNEQFF. DNA for the CDR3: TGTGCCAGCAGCATAGATCGGGACCACTACAATGAGCAGTTCTTC.

This clonotype appeared many times. The rearrangement links TRBV5-5 to TRBJ2-7; D uncertain. Between the trimmed V and J ends, which lost 0 bases and 0 bases, there was a span of 10 bases. Looked up from germline, CDR1 is SGHKS and CDR2 is YYEKEE (reference sequence). The CDR3 runs to 15 residues. The CDR3 nucleotides read TGTGCCAGCAGCTTGGATGGCTGGAGCTCCTACGAGCAGTACTTC. Translation gives CASSLDGWSSYEQYF.

The rearrangement joins TRBV15 to TRBJ2-7, with D possibly being TRBD2 (6 bases). Germline CDR1 and CDR2: LNHNV and YYDKDF (reference sequence). The CDR3 covers 15 residues. V shed 1 base and J shed 0 bases, with 10 bases lying between them. The CDR3 coding sequence is TGTGCCACCAGCAGAGCGGCGGGAAGCTCCTACGAGCAGTACTTC. This encodes CATSRAAGSSYEQYF.

The chain joins TRBV11-2 to TRBJ2-2; D is unclear. Trimming cost V 2 bases and J 5 bases, with 18 bases left between them. Germline loops: CDR1 SGHAT, CDR2 FQNNGV. There are 17 residues in the CDR3. The CDR3 nucleotides read TGTGCCAGCAGCTTATTGCCCCCCGCCTATTCAACCGGGGAGCTGTTTTTT. Protein product: CASSLLPPAYSTGELFF.

This clonotype was counted a few times. V usage is TRBV3-1 and J usage is TRBJ2-3; D remains ambiguous. CDR3 length: 16 amino acids. Looked up from germline, CDR1 is LGHDT and CDR2 is YNNKEL (reference sequence). V gave up 3 bases and J gave up 1 base, with 14 bases separating them. The CDR3 sequence is CASSQVVMAGTDTQYF. CDR3 bases: TGTGCCAGCAGCCAGGTGGTGATGGCGGGCACAGATACGCAGTATTTT.

The chain couples TRBV30 to TRBJ2-7; D unclear. CDR1 is GTSNPN and CDR2 is SVGIG in the germline V gene (reference sequence). Trimming took 3 bases from V and 0 from J, leaving 12 bases between them. The CDR3 runs to 14 residues. The CDR3 DNA reads TGTGCCTGGAGGCACCCCCCGGTCTCCTACGAGCAGTACTTC. Translating it yields CAWRHPPVSYEQYF.